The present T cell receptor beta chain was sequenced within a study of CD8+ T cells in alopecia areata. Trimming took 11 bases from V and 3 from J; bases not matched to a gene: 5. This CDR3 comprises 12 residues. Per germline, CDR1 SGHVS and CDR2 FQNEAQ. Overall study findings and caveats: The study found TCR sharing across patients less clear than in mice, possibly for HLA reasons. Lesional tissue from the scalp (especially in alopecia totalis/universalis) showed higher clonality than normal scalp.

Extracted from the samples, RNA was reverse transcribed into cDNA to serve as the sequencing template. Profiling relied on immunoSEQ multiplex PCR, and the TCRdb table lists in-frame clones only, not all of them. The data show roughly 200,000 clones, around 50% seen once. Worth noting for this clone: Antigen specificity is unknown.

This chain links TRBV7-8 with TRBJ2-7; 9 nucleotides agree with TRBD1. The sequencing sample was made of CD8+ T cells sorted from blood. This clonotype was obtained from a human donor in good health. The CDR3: CAGGDRDYEQYF. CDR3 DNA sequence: TGTGCCGGAGGGGACAGGGACTACGAGCAGTACTTC.